Following are 3 T cell receptor beta chains from one sample sequenced in a study of regulatory dendritic cells for organ transplantation. The method was immunoSEQ multiplex PCR; TCRdb's version includes in-frame clones alone and lacks a portion of them. This sample's table has 89 clones. These TCRs' antigens remain unknown. The sequenced sample was dendritic cells cultured alone as a control. These receptors originate from a human donor in good health and provided the allogeneic stimulator dendritic cells.

V gene TRBV27 combines with J gene TRBJ2-7; the D gene is possibly TRBD2 (6 bases). Per the germline V gene, CDR1 is MNHEY and CDR2 is SMNVEV (reference sequence). Trimming took 4 bases from V and 0 from J, leaving 16 bases between them. This CDR3 region has 16 residues. The CDR3 DNA is TGTGCCAGCAGTTCCCCAGCCGGGGGTGCCTCCTACGAGCAGTACTTC. Translated, it gives CASSSPAGGASYEQYF.

This clone was seen only a few times. This sequence joins TRBV6-4 and TRBJ1-2; 9 bases map to TRBD1. Germline V CDR1 and CDR2: MRHNA, SNTAGT. Trimming cost V 6 bases and J 5 bases; bases outside gene matches: 7. The CDR3 has 14 residues. The CDR3 spells CASSATGTGYGYTF. DNA for the CDR3: TGTGCCAGCAGCGCCACCGGGACAGGGTATGGCTACACCTTC.

The chain joins TRBV27 to TRBJ2-2; 7 nucleotides align to TRBD1. CDR3 length equals 16 residues. With 5 bases clipped from V and 1 base from J, the junction kept 7 bases outside the gene matches. Germline CDR1 is MNHEY and CDR2 is SMNVEV (reference sequence). Here the CDR3 DNA reads TGTGCCAGCAGTCATTGGGACAGCCTGAACACCGGGGAGCTGTTTTTT. Protein product: CASSHWDSLNTGELFF.